A single sample is the source of the 26 T cell receptor beta chains below, sequenced in a study of OX40 agonist ivuxolimab in advanced cancers. Profiled with immunoSEQ multiplex PCR; TCRdb holds only in-frame clones, not every one. The profile covers fewer than 35,000 clones, with over 60% appearing a single time and 20% to 25% taken by the ten largest. The specimen comprised CD4+ or CD8+ T cells sorted from blood, sampled in a trial of the OX40 agonist ivuxolimab. These receptors all stem from an adult with an advanced solid tumor such as melanoma, head and neck, liver or kidney cancer.

The chain joins TRBV20-1 to TRBJ1-1, with TRBD1 as a possible D gene (5 bases). Germline V lookup: CDR1 DFQATT, CDR2 SNEGSKA (reference sequence). This CDR3 spans 11 amino acids. V lost 4 bases and J lost 7, with 10 bases in between. The CDR3 is CSANRDVEAFF. The CDR3 nucleotides are TGCAGTGCTAACCGGGACGTTGAAGCTTTCTTT.

This chain joins TRBV4-1 and TRBJ1-1; TRBD1 might be the D (6 bases). Germline V gene lookup returns CDR1 MGHRA and CDR2 YSYEKL. Trimming pared 1 base from V and 0 bases from J, leaving 9 bases between. CDR3 size: 15 residues. CDR3 sequence: CASSQVGTLNTEAFF. Written as DNA, the CDR3 is TGCGCCAGCAGCCAAGTTGGGACACTGAACACTGAAGCTTTCTTT.

The V call is TRBV19, the J call TRBJ1-1; D gene uncertain. The CDR3 covers 14 residues. V lost 6 bases to trimming and J lost 2 bases, with 13 bases between them. Germline CDR1 is LNHDA and CDR2 is SQIVND (reference sequence). The CDR3 sequence: CASSLAGLNTEAFF. The CDR3 DNA reads TGTGCCAGTAGCCTCGCCGGCCTAAACACTGAAGCTTTCTTT.

A few counts support this clone. The chain has TRBV27 and TRBJ2-2; the D is unclear. CDR3 size: 15 residues. V was clipped by 0 bases and J by 4 bases, with 9 bases between them. Looked up from germline, CDR1 is MNHEY and CDR2 is SMNVEV (reference sequence). In DNA form, the CDR3 reads TGTGCCAGCAGTTTATCAGTACAGTCCACCGGGGAGCTGTTTTTT. Encoded protein: CASSLSVQSTGELFF.

This clone showed up just a few times. The chain combines TRBV5-1 with TRBJ2-5; D gene unclear. V lost 3 bases to trimming and J lost 5 bases, with 14 bases between them. Germline V gene sequence: CDR1 SGHRS, CDR2 YFSETQ. The CDR3 length is 14 residues. The CDR3 nucleotides read TGCGCCAGCAGCTCCCAGGTGGGCCGGGAGACCCAGTACTTC. It codes for CASSSQVGRETQYF. The variable domain in full, completed from reference TRBV5-1 and TRBJ2-5, reads KAGVTQTPRYLIKTRGQQVTLSCSPISGHRSVSWYQQTPGQGLQFLFEYFSETQRNKGNFPGRFSGRQFSNSRSEMNVSTLELGDSALYLCASSSQVGRETQYFGPGTRLLVL.

V and J are TRBV5-1 and TRBJ2-3; 7 bases agree with TRBD1. The germline CDR1 and CDR2 sequences are SGHRS and YFSETQ. After removal of 3 bases from V and 4 bases from J, the junction contained 8 bases not matched to a gene. This CDR3 region has 15 residues. In nucleotides, the CDR3 is TGCGCCAGCAGCTCCTCGGGACAGAAGGCAGATACGCAGTATTTT. Translating gives CASSSSGQKADTQYF.

V is TRBV6-5 and J is TRBJ2-7; 7 positions match TRBD1. Trimming cost V 6 bases and J 0 bases; bases outside gene matches: 5. The CDR3 has 14 residues. Germline lookup yields CDR1 MNHEY and CDR2 SVGAGI. CDR3 region: CASRGTVSSYEQYF. DNA of the CDR3: TGTGCCAGCAGGGGGACAGTCAGCTCCTACGAGCAGTACTTC.

The chain joins TRBV28 to TRBJ2-7, with D maybe TRBD1 (6 bases). CDR3 size: 13 residues. V dropped 6 bases and J dropped 5 bases, with 14 bases sitting between them. The germline CDR1 and CDR2 sequences are MDHEN and SYDVKM. The CDR3 region has the DNA TGTGCCAGCAGGGGTCCAGGGGCCCACGAGCAGTACTTC. Translation gives CASRGPGAHEQYF.

This chain connects TRBV30 to TRBJ1-5; D unresolved. The CDR3 has 13 amino acids. Between the trimmed V and J ends, which lost 1 base and 3 bases, there was a span of 7 bases. The germline gives CDR1 GTSNPN, CDR2 SVGIG (reference sequence). CDR3 nucleotide sequence: TGTGCCTGGAGTGGACAACCCAATCAGCCCCAGCATTTT. Translated: CAWSGQPNQPQHF.

The genes are TRBV2 and TRBJ2-5; 11 bases map to TRBD1. Germline values: CDR1 SNHLY, CDR2 FYNNEI. Trimming at V came to 6 bases and at J to 5 bases, leaving 8 bases not matched to a gene. This CDR3 contains 15 residues. The CDR3 nucleotides read TGTGCCAGCAGCGAGGGACAGGGGGGCGGGGAGACCCAGTACTTC. It specifies CASSEGQGGGETQYF.

The rearrangement joins TRBV28 to TRBJ1-2, with a weak D call TRBD1 (5 bases). Germline values: CDR1 MDHEN, CDR2 SYDVKM. This CDR3 spans 13 amino acids. With 2 bases removed from V and 2 bases from J, the gap between germline ends came to 6 bases. The CDR3 reads CASSLEGNYGYTF. The CDR3 DNA reads TGTGCCAGCAGTTTAGAGGGGAACTATGGCTACACCTTC.

This clone appeared a single time. The J gene is TRBJ2-3, the V gene TRBV12-2; the D segment call TRBD2 is taken from the table without a DNA check. TRBV12-2 is marked as a pseudogene. This CDR3 has 17 residues. DNA of the CDR3: TGTGCAAGTCGCCACCACCGAACTAGCGGGGGATTAGATACGCAGTATTTT. Protein product: CASRHHRTSGGLDTQYF.

The chain uses TRBV5-4 and TRBJ2-7, with 7 nucleotides matching TRBD2. CDR1 and CDR2 from the germline V gene are SGHNT and YYREEE (reference sequence). Trimming cost V 0 bases and J 4 bases; bases outside gene matches: 7. The CDR3 totals 15 residues. CDR3 in amino acids: CASSLGGGSLYEQYF. The CDR3 coding sequence is TGTGCCAGCAGCTTGGGGGGGGGTTCCTTATACGAGCAGTACTTC. Full variable domain (outside the CDR3, taken from reference TRBV5-4 and TRBJ2-7): ETGVTQSPTHLIKTRGQQVTLRCSSQSGHNTVSWYQQALGQGPQFIFQYYREEENGRGNFPPRFSGLQFPNYSSELNVNALELDDSALYLCASSLGGGSLYEQYFGPGTRLTVT.

This clone was seen a few times. J is TRBJ1-6 and V is TRBV30, with D perhaps matching TRBD1 (5 bases). Per germline, CDR1 GTSNPN and CDR2 SVGIG (reference sequence). The ends were cut back, 4 bases at V and 7 bases at J, with 17 bases in the middle. CDR3 length: 15 amino acids. The CDR3 here is CAWKITGPGNSPLHF. In nucleotides, the CDR3 is TGTGCCTGGAAAATCACGGGACCGGGGAATTCACCCCTCCACTTT.

Of note for this clone: The CDR3 end shows no conserved phenylalanine or tryptophan, and so a read error is likely. It is unclear where the CDR3 begins or ends on the DNA, so no DNA is shown, and the CDR3 is as TCRdb lists it. This chain joins TRBV7-9 and TRBJ2-7. Germline loops: CDR1 SEHNR, CDR2 FQNEAQ (reference sequence). Counting both end residues, the CDR3 totals 11 amino acids. CDR3 amino acids: CASSLDGPHVY.

The rearrangement joins TRBV30 to TRBJ1-2; D is uncertain. V lost 2 bases, J lost 3 bases, and 10 bases lay in between. The CDR3 extends over 13 amino acids. Germline CDR1 reads GTSNPN; CDR2 reads SVGIG (reference sequence). The CDR3 DNA is TGTGCCTGGAGTCTAGGGCGAGACTATGGCTACACCTTC. It yields the protein CAWSLGRDYGYTF.

The V call is TRBV29-1, the J call TRBJ2-1; 8 nucleotides line up with TRBD1. The J segment lost 12 bases and the V segment lost 2 bases, leaving 9 bases of the junction unmatched. The germline V gene encodes CDR1 SQVTM and CDR2 ANQGSEA. This CDR3 has 13 amino acids. The DNA for the CDR3 is TGCAGCGTTGAAATAGGGACAGGCTATTTGCAGTTCTTC. Translating it yields CSVEIGTGYLQFF.

This sequence joins TRBV7-9 and TRBJ2-1; weak D call: TRBD2 (5 bases). CDR3 size: 16 residues. Deletions cut 5 bases from V and 0 bases from J, with 14 bases between. CDR1 and CDR2 from the germline V gene are SEHNR and FQNEAQ (reference sequence). CDR3 nucleotide sequence: TGTGCCAGCAGCCCTAAGCGGACCAGCTCCTACAATGAGCAGTTCTTC. Its protein product is CASSPKRTSSYNEQFF.

V gene TRBV2 combines with J gene TRBJ1-2, with no clear D. Trimming pared 6 bases from V and 8 bases from J, leaving 16 bases between. This CDR3 has 13 residues. Germline V gives CDR1 SNHLY, CDR2 FYNNEI. CDR3 in DNA: TGTGCCAGCAGCTATGGTGGGGTCAGCGGCTACACCTTC. This codes for CASSYGGVSGYTF.

This rearrangement joins TRBV6-1 to TRBJ1-3; no reliable D call. Trimming left V 7 bases short and J 0 bases short, with 4 bases between. The CDR3 has 12 residues. The germline V gene encodes CDR1 MNHNS and CDR2 SASEGT. CDR3 sequence: CASIGSGNTIYF. The CDR3 DNA sequence: TGTGCCAGCATAGGCTCTGGAAACACCATATATTTT.

The CDR3 is CASSFPQLAGPDTQYF. The DNA of the CDR3 is TGTGCCAGCAGCTTCCCCCAGCTAGCGGGCCCAGATACGCAGTATTTT. The chain links TRBV5-4 to TRBJ2-3, with 8 bases identical to TRBD2. The CDR3 is 16 residues long. Germline V gene sequence: CDR1 SGHNT, CDR2 YYREEE (reference sequence). V shed 2 bases, J shed 4 bases, and the junction held 9 bases outside the gene matches.

The CDR3 region has the DNA TGCAGCGCTGCGGACAGGATGAACACTGAAGCTTTCTTT. Translated, it gives CSAADRMNTEAFF. The V and J genes are TRBV29-1 and TRBJ1-1; the match to TRBD1 covers 7 bases. Germline V gene sequence: CDR1 SQVTM, CDR2 ANQGSEA. V lost 7 bases, J lost 0 bases, and 5 bases stayed unmatched. The CDR3 runs 13 residues.

The rearrangement uses TRBV27 and TRBJ2-3; 13 bases match TRBD2. There are 17 residues in the CDR3. The germline V gene has CDR1 MNHEY and CDR2 SMNVEV (reference sequence). V was clipped by 5 bases and J by 2 bases; unmatched bases: 7. CDR3 bases: TGTGCCAGCAGTCCCAGGGGACTAGCGGGGTTCACAGATACGCAGTATTTT. It encodes CASSPRGLAGFTDTQYF.

The chain is built from TRBV5-6 and TRBJ2-2; D is unclear. The V end was cut by 4 bases, the J end by 7 bases, with 14 bases between. Germline loops: CDR1 SGHDT, CDR2 YYEEEE. This CDR3 is built from 14 residues. DNA of the CDR3: TGTGCCAGCAGCATAAAACACCGTGGCGGGGAGCTGTTTTTT. It encodes CASSIKHRGGELFF.

The rearrangement links TRBV2 to TRBJ2-7, with 7 positions matching TRBD1. Germline trimming cut 6 bases from V and 6 bases from J; bases unmatched to any gene: 5. The CDR3 sequence is 12 residues long. CDR1 and CDR2 from the germline V gene are SNHLY and FYNNEI. The CDR3 here is CASSEGAGEQYF. CDR3 DNA sequence: TGTGCCAGCAGCGAGGGGGCAGGCGAGCAGTACTTC.

The chain has TRBV6-4 and TRBJ2-6, with a weak D call TRBD1 (6 bases). Germline V lookup: CDR1 MRHNA, CDR2 SNTAGT. Trimming removed 4 bases from V and 0 bases from J, with 13 bases in between. The CDR3 is made up of 17 amino acids. The CDR3 bases are TGTGCCAGCAGTGTGGACAGAACGTACTCTGGGGCCAACGTCCTGACTTTC. This translates into CASSVDRTYSGANVLTF.